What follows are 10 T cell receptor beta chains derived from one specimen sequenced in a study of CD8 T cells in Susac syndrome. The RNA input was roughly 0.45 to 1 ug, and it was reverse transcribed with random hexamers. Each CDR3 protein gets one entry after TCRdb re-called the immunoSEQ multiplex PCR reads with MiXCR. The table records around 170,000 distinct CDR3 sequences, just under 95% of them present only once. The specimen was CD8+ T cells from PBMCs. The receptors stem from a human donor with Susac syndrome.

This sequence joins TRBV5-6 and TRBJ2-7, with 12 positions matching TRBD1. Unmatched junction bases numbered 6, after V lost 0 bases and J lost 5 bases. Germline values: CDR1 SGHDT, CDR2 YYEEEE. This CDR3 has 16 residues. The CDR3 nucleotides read TGTGCCAGCAGCTTGGGGACCGGGACAGGGGGCAACGAGCAGTACTTC. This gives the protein CASSLGTGTGGNEQYF.

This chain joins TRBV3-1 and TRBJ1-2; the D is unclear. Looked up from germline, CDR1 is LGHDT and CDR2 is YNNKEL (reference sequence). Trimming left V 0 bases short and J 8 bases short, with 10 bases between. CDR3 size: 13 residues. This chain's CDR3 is CASSQDGEYGYTF. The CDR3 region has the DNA TGTGCCAGCAGCCAAGACGGGGAATACGGCTACACCTTC.

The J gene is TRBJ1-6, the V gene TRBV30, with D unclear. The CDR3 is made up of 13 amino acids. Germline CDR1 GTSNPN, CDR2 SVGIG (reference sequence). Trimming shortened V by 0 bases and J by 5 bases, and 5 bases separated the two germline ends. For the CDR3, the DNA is TGTGCCTGGAGTGTGAAAGATAATTCACCCCTCCACTTT. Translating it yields CAWSVKDNSPLHF.

The CDR3 sequence is CASSLAHYEQYF. The CDR3, as DNA: TGTGCCAGCAGTCTAGCCCACTACGAGCAGTACTTC. This chain joins TRBV28 and TRBJ2-7, with D tentatively TRBD2 (5 bases). CDR3 length equals 12 residues. Per the germline V gene, CDR1 is MDHEN and CDR2 is SYDVKM. V was shortened by 5 bases and J by 3 bases, with 8 bases between the two germline ends.

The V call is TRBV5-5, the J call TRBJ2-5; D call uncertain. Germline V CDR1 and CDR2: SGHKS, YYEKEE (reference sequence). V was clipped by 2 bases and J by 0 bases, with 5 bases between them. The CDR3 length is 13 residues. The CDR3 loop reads CASSFTYQETQYF. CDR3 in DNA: TGTGCCAGCAGCTTTACCTACCAAGAGACCCAGTACTTC.

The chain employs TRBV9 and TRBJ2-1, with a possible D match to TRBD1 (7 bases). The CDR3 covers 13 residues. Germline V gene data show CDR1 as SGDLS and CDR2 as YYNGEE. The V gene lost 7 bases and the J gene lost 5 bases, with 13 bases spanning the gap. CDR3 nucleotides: TGTGCCAGCGCGGGACAGCCGCACAATGAGCAGTTCTTC. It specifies CASAGQPHNEQFF.

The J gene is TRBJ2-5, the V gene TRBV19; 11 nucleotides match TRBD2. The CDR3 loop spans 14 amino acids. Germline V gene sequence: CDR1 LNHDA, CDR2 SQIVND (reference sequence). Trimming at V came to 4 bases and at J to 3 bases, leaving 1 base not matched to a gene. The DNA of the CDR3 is TGTGCCAGTAGTACGGGACTAGCGGAAGAGACCCAGTACTTC. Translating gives CASSTGLAEETQYF.

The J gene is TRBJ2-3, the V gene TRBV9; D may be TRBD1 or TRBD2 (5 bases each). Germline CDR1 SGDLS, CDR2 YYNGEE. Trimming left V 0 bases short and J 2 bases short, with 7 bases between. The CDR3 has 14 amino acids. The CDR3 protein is CASSVDGATDTQYF. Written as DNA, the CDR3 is TGTGCCAGCAGCGTAGACGGGGCCACAGATACGCAGTATTTT.

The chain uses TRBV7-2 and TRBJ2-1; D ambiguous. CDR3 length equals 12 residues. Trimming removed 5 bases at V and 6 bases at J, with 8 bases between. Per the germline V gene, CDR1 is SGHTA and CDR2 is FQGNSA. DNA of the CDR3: TGTGCCAGCAGCACACGAAGCAATGAGCAGTTCTTC. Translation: CASSTRSNEQFF.

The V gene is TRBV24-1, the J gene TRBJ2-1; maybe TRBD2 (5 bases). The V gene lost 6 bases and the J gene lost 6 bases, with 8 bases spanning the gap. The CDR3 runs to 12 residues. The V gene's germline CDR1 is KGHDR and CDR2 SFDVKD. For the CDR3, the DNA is TGTGCCACCAGTCGGGGTTTCAATGAGCAGTTCTTC. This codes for CATSRGFNEQFF.